Described below is a single T cell receptor beta chain sequence and its context. What it binds is unknown. The CDR3 is 16 residues long. With 1 base clipped from V and 7 bases from J, the junction kept 7 bases outside the gene matches. The V gene's germline CDR1 is SGHNT and CDR2 YENEEA. The sample is drawn from a study of STAT5B mutations in CD4+ large granular lymphocyte leukemia. Study-wide results and caveats: Less than 30% of private leukemic clonotypes occurred rarely in other patients' non-leukemic repertoires. Top patient clones used TRBV06 genes more often: 8/27 versus 2/35 in controls. CD4-sorted patient repertoires seemed more clonal than healthy CD4+ repertoires.

The authors' processing: Lowest detectable productive clonotype frequency was 2.59 x 10-5. TCRdb keeps only in-frame clones here, not all; method: immunoSEQ multiplex PCR. V and J calls and clone size are those listed in that table; D and trimming were worked out from the DNA. The repertoire consists of roughly 38,000 clones, with approximately 72% occurring once and the leading ten covering approximately 0.5%. This clonotype originated in a human donor in good health. Sequencing was performed on CD4+ T cells from blood buffy coats. The chain joins TRBV11-3 to TRBJ2-1, with 10 bases fitting TRBD2. In nucleotides, the CDR3 is TGTGCCAGCAGCTTAGGTGCTAGCGGGAGTACGAATGAGCAGTTCTTC. Translating gives CASSLGASGSTNEQFF.